This T cell receptor beta chain emerged from a study of T-cell memory formation after mild COVID-19. Trimming removed 4 bases from V and 5 bases from J; junction bases left unmatched: 10. The germline gives CDR1 SGHRS, CDR2 YFSETQ. The CDR3 has 15 residues. Each CDR3 protein gets one entry after TCRdb re-called the 5' RACE reads with MiXCR. There are about 110,000 distinct CDR3 sequences in the sample; 15% to 20% occur only once, and about 6% lies in the top ten. This clonotype was found a few times. This rearrangement joins TRBV5-1 to TRBJ2-7, with 9 bases that match TRBD1. Sequenced input: PBMCs or a T cell subset sorted from them (not recorded which). This clonotype originated in a man aged 18-30 years who had mild COVID-19 (a few samples of this study predate the infection). Cell type and time point are not known. The CDR3 coding sequence is TGCGCCAGCAGCGTCCGGGACAGGGTTAGGGACGAGCAGTACTTC. Translation: CASSVRDRVRDEQYF.